The clone carrying this TCR beta chain was counted at least ten times. Antigen: not known. TCRdb called the 5' RACE reads again in MiXCR, with one record for every CDR3 protein. The table shows roughly 150,000 distinct CDR3 sequences, with around 7.2% occurring only once. This record comes from a study of T cells after yellow fever vaccination. Study-wide context: SMART-Seq v4 Ultra Low Input prepared libraries from low-cell fractions. Whole-study results and caveats: Although the secondary response was weaker, it peaked faster, at day 5 versus 15. Post-booster repertoires again held most primary-vaccination clones (roughly 95% CD4, approximately 90% CD8).

The receptor was isolated from a man in his late teens or twenties who received the YFV17D yellow fever vaccine. This specimen consisted of CD4+ T cells sorted from PBMCs, obtained 5 to 6 days after the first yellow fever vaccination.

The CDR3 loop is CATSTPQGPYNEQFF. Written as DNA, the CDR3 is TGTGCCACCAGCACCCCCCAGGGACCCTACAATGAGCAGTTCTTC. The genes are TRBV15 and TRBJ2-1; D could derive from TRBD1 or TRBD2 (5 bases each). The germline V gene encodes CDR1 LNHNV and CDR2 YYDKDF (reference sequence). V was trimmed by 4 bases and J by 2 bases, leaving 12 bases between them. This CDR3 region has 15 residues.